This is a list of T cell receptor beta chains from one sample in a study of blood T cell repertoires in COVID-19. Sequenced by immunoSEQ multiplex PCR; TCRdb stores in-frame clones only, minus some. Of around 300,000 clones listed, 65% to 90% are singletons. Source material: peripheral blood. The receptors originated from a human donor in a cohort sampled during active COVID-19. CDR3s include the opening cysteine and the closing phenylalanine or tryptophan. Fields, in order: J gene, CDR3 length, clone size, D gene, V gene, CDR3 DNA, CDR3 protein. D genes are given only for firm matches. The size entry is marked missing in some rows and otherwise reads once, few, many or a size class.

TRBJ1-4	12	.	TRBD1	TRBV29-1	TGCAGCGCCTGGGACAGCGGGGAAAAACTGTTTTTT	CSAWDSGEKLFF
TRBJ1-2	13	few	TRBD1	TRBV5-5	TGTGCCAGCAGCTCCAGGGGGGCGGGCGGCTACACCTTC	CASSSRGAGGYTF
TRBJ2-5	12	many	.	TRBV5-1	TGCGCCAGCAGCGATACTGGAGAGACCCAGTACTTC	CASSDTGETQYF
TRBJ2-7	14	.	.	TRBV10-3	TGTGCCATCAGTGGGGACATCGGACCCTACGAGCAGTACTTC	CAISGDIGPYEQYF
TRBJ1-2	15	.	TRBD1	TRBV6-5	TGTGCCAGCAGTTACTCGACAGGGGGTTTTTATGGCTACACCTTC	CASSYSTGGFYGYTF
TRBJ2-1	13	.	.	TRBV2	TGTGCCAGCAGTACTTTCTCCTACAATGAGCAGTTCTTC	CASSTFSYNEQFF
TRBJ2-5	13	once	TRBD2	TRBV7-3	TGTGCCAGCAGCTTATCCCTAGCGGAGGCCCAGTACTTC	CASSLSLAEAQYF
TRBJ1-2	13	.	.	TRBV19	TGTGCCAGTAGTACCAGGGCTGGTTATGGCTACACCTTC	CASSTRAGYGYTF
TRBJ1-4	16	.	TRBD1	TRBV5-1	TGCGCCAGCAGCCCCACAGGACAGGGTCCTTATGAAAAACTGTTTTTT	CASSPTGQGPYEKLFF
TRBJ1-2	16	.	TRBD1	TRBV5-1	TGCGCCAGCAGCTGGGGGGCGACAGGGGATAACTATGGCTACACCTTC	CASSWGATGDNYGYTF
TRBJ1-1	13	.	.	TRBV5-1	TGCGCCAGCAGCTCTCGACACGACACTGAAGCTTTCTTT	CASSSRHDTEAFF
TRBJ2-1	13	.	.	TRBV29-1	TGCAGCGTTGTAACCCCACGTTCGGGTGAGCAGTTCTTC	CSVVTPRSGEQFF
TRBJ2-7	14	.	.	TRBV4-1	TGCGCCAGCAGCCAAGACAGGGATACCTACGAGCAGTACTTC	CASSQDRDTYEQYF
TRBJ2-3	15	.	.	TRBV19	TGTGCCAGTAGTATAGGACGGGGGTACACAGATACGCAGTATTTT	CASSIGRGYTDTQYF
TRBJ1-1	10	.	.	TRBV20-1	TGCAGTGCCCGCAACAGGGAAGCTTTCTTT	CSARNREAFF
TRBJ2-3	14	.	TRBD2	TRBV24-1	TGTGCCACCAGTGATTCGGCTAGCGGGGACCGGACGTATTTT	CATSDSASGDRTYF
TRBJ2-2	15	few	TRBD2	TRBV7-3	TGTGCCAGCAGCGGGACTAGCGGGGTTGGCGGGGAGCTGTTTTTT	CASSGTSGVGGELFF
TRBJ1-2	14	.	.	TRBV30	TGTGCCTGGAGTGTAGTGGATCAGGTCTATGGCTACACCTTC	CAWSVVDQVYGYTF
TRBJ2-7	16	.	.	TRBV4-1	TGCGCCAGCAGCCAAGATCGCGGGAAAGGCGCCTACGAGCAGTACTTC	CASSQDRGKGAYEQYF
TRBJ2-1	16	.	TRBD2	TRBV24-1	TGTGCCACCAGTGACACGACTAGCGGGGACTACAATGAGCAGTTCTTC	CATSDTTSGDYNEQFF
TRBJ2-7	15	.	TRBD2	TRBV4-1	TGCGCCAGCAGCCAACTACTAGCGGGTTCGGACGAGCAGTACTTC	CASSQLLAGSDEQYF
TRBJ1-4	14	.	.	TRBV2	TGTGCCAGCAGGACAGATGCAACTAATGAAAAACTGTTTTTT	CASRTDATNEKLFF
TRBJ2-5	13	.	.	TRBV6-4	TGTGCCAGCAGCTCAGGGGTTGGTGAGACCCAGTACTTC	CASSSGVGETQYF
TRBJ1-2	14	.	.	TRBV28	TGTGCCAGCAGTTTGGGCAGGGCATACTATGGCTACACCTTC	CASSLGRAYYGYTF
TRBJ1-2	17	.	TRBD1	TRBV5-6	TGTGCCAGCAGCAGGCGGGCAGGGGGCCCTCTTAACTATGGCTACACCTTC	CASSRRAGGPLNYGYTF
TRBJ2-1	15	.	TRBD2	TRBV28	TGTGCCAGCAGTTTAAGTCGGGGGGTGTACAATGAGCAGTTCTTC	CASSLSRGVYNEQFF
TRBJ2-6	15	few	.	TRBV15	TGTGCCACCAGCAGAAACAGGGTAGGGGCCAACGTCCTGACTTTC	CATSRNRVGANVLTF
TRBJ1-1	13	once	.	TRBV6-4	TGTGCCAGCAGTAAACAGGGGAACACTGAAGCTTTCTTT	CASSKQGNTEAFF
TRBJ2-1	16	few	TRBD1	TRBV2	TGTGCCAGCAGTGCACCGGGACAGGGCGCCTACAATGAGCAGTTCTTC	CASSAPGQGAYNEQFF
TRBJ1-5	15	.	.	TRBV2	TGTGCCAGCAGTGAAAGCACCGGGAGCGGGGGACCCCAGCATTTT	CASSESTGSGGPQHF
TRBJ1-6	15	few	TRBD1	TRBV9	TGTGCCAGCAGTCCTAACAGGGGACTGGGGTCACCCCTCCACTTT	CASSPNRGLGSPLHF
TRBJ2-7	19	.	TRBD1	TRBV11-3	TGTGCCAGCAGCTTAGGAACCGGGACAGGGGTTTTTTGGTTCTACGAGCAGTACTTC	CASSLGTGTGVFWFYEQYF
TRBJ2-3	16	.	TRBD1	TRBV27	TGTGCCAGCAGTTTTAAAGGGGACAGCTTCACAGATACGCAGTATTTT	CASSFKGDSFTDTQYF
TRBJ2-1	16	.	TRBD2	TRBV10-3	TGTGCCATCAGTGACCGCGGGGGGGGCAGGTTGAATGAGCAGTTCTTC	CAISDRGGGRLNEQFF
TRBJ2-7	16	few	TRBD2	TRBV27	TGTGCCAGCAGTTTATCCCTAGCGGGGGGCGAGGACGAGCAGTACTTC	CASSLSLAGGEDEQYF